This TCR beta chain was captured in a study of blood T cell repertoires in COVID-19. The wider study: T cells, B-cell-depleted T cells, or PBMCs supplied cDNA or gDNA.

The method was immunoSEQ multiplex PCR; TCRdb's version includes in-frame clones alone and lacks a portion of them. The table records more than 40,000 clones, 87% of them present only once. Germline-derived CDR1 and CDR2 are MNHEY and SVGAGI. J gave up 4 bases and V 6 bases, and 4 bases lay outside the gene matches. The CDR3 runs 15 residues. V gene TRBV6-5 combines with J gene TRBJ2-6, with 9 bases lining up with TRBD1. The specimen was peripheral blood. The TCR was taken from a man aged 55-75 years with acute or convalescent COVID-19. CDR3 protein: CASRTGGMGANVLTF. The CDR3 nucleotides are TGTGCCAGCAGGACAGGGGGAATGGGGGCCAACGTCCTGACTTTC.